This T cell receptor (beta chain) was identified in a study of T cell repertoires and HLA-DP antigens. General study points: No separate analysis of naive versus memory CD4+ cells was done. Previously undetected clones averaged approximately 34% and 48% against the two alleles respectively. Responder cells were total CD4+ cells with a HeLa antigen-presenting system.

Repertoires were generated with immunoSEQ multiplex PCR, while TCRdb's copy carries only in-frame clones and drops some. The top ten hold over 0.25% of the sample, which has over 100,000 clones, 80% to 95% seen once. The V and J ends lost 4 bases and 4 bases, in that order; junction bases with no gene match: 9. CDR1 and CDR2 (germline): SGDLS, YYNGEE. The CDR3 covers 16 residues. Negative selection yielded untouched CD4+ T cells of average about 98% purity. Turning to this clone: Antigen unknown.

Material: CD4+ T cells from PBMCs. The clonotype was recovered from a young woman in good health and CMV-seronegative. This rearrangement joins TRBV9 to TRBJ2-1; 9 bases fit TRBD1. The CDR3 sequence is CASSPGTGGKYNEQFF. The CDR3 bases are TGTGCCAGCAGCCCCGGAACAGGGGGCAAGTACAATGAGCAGTTCTTC.